This T cell receptor (beta chain) came from a study of shared clonotypes between healthy human individuals. As regards this clone: Its antigen is still unknown.

General study results and limits: Richness estimates generally favored naive over memory subsets. Relative to clonotypes present in all four donors, those not shared had lower generation probabilities. The diversity represented, both genetic and in exposure history, was limited by few donors.

Partitioning of CD4+ cells yielded a CD45RA+ naive subset and a CD45RA-negative memory subset. V shed 0 bases and J 0 bases; nucleotides not matched to a gene: 5. The length of the CDR3 is 18 residues. Germline assignment: CDR1 SGHTA and CDR2 FQGNSA. TCRdb keeps only in-frame clones here, not all; method: immunoSEQ multiplex PCR. Of just over 2,000,000 clones detected, 85% to 95% appear once; the ten largest clones hold 0.13%. The chain uses TRBV7-2 and TRBJ1-5; TRBD1 aligns across 10 bases. The receptor comes from a young man in good health. Sequencing input: naive CD4+ T cells sorted from blood. Specified subset: CD45RA+ positively selected. The CDR3 is CASSLARQGADSNQPQHF. The CDR3 DNA reads as TGTGCCAGCAGCTTAGCGCGACAGGGGGCTGATAGCAATCAGCCCCAGCATTTT.